This T cell receptor beta chain stems from a study of graft-versus-host responses after intestinal transplantation. Study summary: The recipients all started with anti-thymocyte globulin induction and then took tacrolimus and steroids for 3 to 4 years. Study results and limitations: Allografts of patients with graft-donor T cell macrochimerism showed high graft-versus-host to host-versus-graft clone ratios. Some GvH clones appeared in ileal mucosa or blood before recipient bone marrow.

About this clone: As yet, its antigen is unknown.

Sequencing used immunoSEQ multiplex PCR; TCRdb keeps in-frame clones, though not all of them. The table lists around 77,000 clones, about 94% of them singletons, with around 0.56% in the top ten. CDR1 and CDR2 from the germline V gene are ENHRY and SYGVKD. The V end was cut by 7 bases, the J end by 3 bases, with 8 bases between. This CDR3 has 12 amino acids. The sequencing here drew on unstimulated CD8+ T cells sorted from spleen or lymph node cells, taken before intestinal transplant. This TCR was recovered from a human donor who received an intestinal transplant. The chain links TRBV10-3 to TRBJ2-3; TRBD2 might be the D (5 bases). The CDR3 bases are TGTGCCATCAAACGGGAAACAGATACGCAGTATTTT. Amino acids: CAIKRETDTQYF.